These 5 T cell receptor beta chains were sequenced from one sample in a study of Graves' ophthalmopathy and Graves' hyperthyroidism. The authors amplified TCR beta CDR3 regions from RNA transcripts. RT-PCR was first run with HTBI primers, then multiplex PCR in a second round. TCRdb independently ran MiXCR on the multiplex PCR reads; one entry per CDR3 protein. Of 200,000 to 250,000 distinct CDR3 sequences detected, approximately 29% appear once; the ten largest clones hold about 9.3%. The material sequenced was peripheral blood. The receptor source for this set is a man aged 50 to 60 with Graves' ophthalmopathy.

The table lists this clonotype with many counts. This rearrangement joins TRBV27 to TRBJ1-1; 8 bases match TRBD1. Per the germline V gene, CDR1 is MNHEY and CDR2 is SMNVEV (reference sequence). The CDR3 sequence is 14 residues long. Trimming removed 6 bases from V and 1 base from J; junction bases left unmatched: 4. CDR3 sequence reads: CASSFGTGNTEAFF. The DNA of the CDR3 is TGTGCCAGCAGCTTCGGGACAGGGAACACTGAAGCTTTCTTT.

This clonotype was picked up many times. V usage is TRBV14 and J usage is TRBJ1-6; 8 bases agree with TRBD1. The CDR3 loop spans 16 amino acids. Germline values: CDR1 SGHDN, CDR2 FVKESK. V lost 2 bases and J lost 7; bases outside the gene matches: 7. CDR3 sequence: CASSQSLTGANSPLHF. The CDR3 coding sequence is TGTGCCAGCAGCCAAAGCCTGACAGGGGCAAATTCACCCCTCCACTTT.

This clonotype has a count of ten or more. This chain links TRBV12-3 or TRBV12-4 with TRBJ1-5, with D maybe TRBD1 (6 bases). There are 13 residues in the CDR3. V was clipped by 5 bases and J by 5 bases, with 10 bases between them. DNA of the CDR3: TGTGCCAGCAGTCCGGCAGGGGATCAGCCCCAGCATTTT. Translating it yields CASSPAGDQPQHF.

This clonotype was seen at least ten times. The V and J genes are TRBV6-5 and TRBJ1-2; 7 positions match TRBD1. Germline-derived CDR1 and CDR2 are MNHEY and SVGAGI. The CDR3 loop spans 14 amino acids. V was pared by 3 bases and J by 4 bases, with 5 bases of the junction left unmatched. CDR3 region: CASSYLAGGYGYTF. DNA of the CDR3: TGTGCCAGCAGTTATCTCGCAGGGGGCTATGGCTACACCTTC.

The table lists this clonotype with many counts. The V call is TRBV28, the J call TRBJ1-1; D not resolved. The germline gives CDR1 MDHEN, CDR2 SYDVKM. V was trimmed by 4 bases and J by 8 bases, leaving 8 bases between them. The CDR3 has 11 amino acids. CDR3 residues: CASSSRTEAFF. The CDR3 DNA is TGTGCCAGCAGTTCCAGGACGGAAGCTTTCTTT.